The next 17 T cell receptor beta chains were all read from a single sample in a study of shared clonotypes between healthy human individuals. Sequenced by immunoSEQ multiplex PCR; TCRdb stores in-frame clones only, minus some. The table has a few million clones, more than 85% seen once. Sequenced material: naive CD4+ T cells from PBMCs. Subset described: CD45RA+ positively selected. Receptor source: a man in his late teens or twenties in good health. Some clones in this sample may be carry-over from other donors' samples.

The chain carries TRBV21-1 and TRBJ2-1; the table's D call, TRBD2, has no DNA check behind it. TRBV21-1 is a pseudogene segment. CDR3 length: 15 amino acids. The DNA for the CDR3 is TGTGCCAGCAGCGGGACTAGCGGGAGGGGTAATGAGCAGTTCTTC. Amino acids: CASSGTSGRGNEQFF.

This clone was counted once. The CDR3 coding sequence is TGTGCCAGCAGTGAAGCGCTTCTTCCCAGTGGCTACACCTTC. This translates into CASSEALLPSGYTF. V and J are TRBV2 and TRBJ1-2; D gene ambiguous. The CDR3 sequence is 14 residues long. In germline, CDR1 is SNHLY, CDR2 FYNNEI. Trimming pared 0 bases from V and 7 bases from J, leaving 12 bases between.

The V call is TRBV5-1, the J call TRBJ1-4; D call uncertain. Germline loops: CDR1 SGHRS, CDR2 YFSETQ. This CDR3 comprises 15 residues. Trimming took 2 bases from V and 0 from J, leaving 8 bases between them. The CDR3 nucleotides read TGCGCCAGCAGCTTATCGGCGGCAACTAATGAAAAACTGTTTTTT. This sequence encodes CASSLSAATNEKLFF.

This chain uses TRBV10-3 with TRBJ1-5; 7 bases map to TRBD1. The CDR3 is made up of 16 amino acids. Per the germline V gene, CDR1 is ENHRY and CDR2 is SYGVKD. Germline trimming cut 4 bases from V and 4 bases from J; bases unmatched to any gene: 10. This CDR3 is CAISARDRDGNQPQHF. The CDR3 bases are TGTGCCATCAGTGCACGAGACAGGGACGGGAATCAGCCCCAGCATTTT.

This clone was detected only a few times. The chain uses TRBV5-1 and TRBJ1-5; TRBD1 is a possible D gene (6 bases). V was clipped by 2 bases and J by 2 bases, with 11 bases between them. Germline CDR1 reads SGHRS; CDR2 reads YFSETQ. The CDR3 runs to 15 residues. For the CDR3, the DNA is TGCGCCAGCAGCTTTACAGGGATGGGCAATCAGCCCCAGCATTTT. This sequence encodes CASSFTGMGNQPQHF.

The chain's CDR3 is CASSKLSGRDQETQYF. The CDR3 DNA is TGTGCCAGCAGCAAATTGAGCGGGAGGGACCAAGAGACCCAGTACTTC. The gene calls are TRBV21-1 and TRBJ2-5; no check of the table's D call, TRBD2, against the DNA was made. TRBV21-1 is a listed pseudogene. CDR3 length equals 16 residues.

A note on this clone: At the DNA level, this CDR3 is encoded by other sequences in the same sample as well. The genes are TRBV9 and TRBJ2-1; D is unresolved. Germline assignment: CDR1 SGDLS and CDR2 YYNGEE. The CDR3 sequence is 15 residues long. V was clipped by 0 bases and J by 3 bases, with 10 bases between them. The CDR3 loop is CASSVDLGYYNEQFF. As DNA, the CDR3 is TGTGCCAGCAGCGTAGATCTGGGGTACTACAATGAGCAGTTCTTC.

This clone appeared once. The chain links TRBV9 to TRBJ2-3; D not resolved. The CDR3 extends over 15 amino acids. Germline CDR1 and CDR2: SGDLS and YYNGEE. Between the trimmed V and J ends, which lost 0 bases and 1 base, there was a span of 9 bases. The CDR3 DNA is TGTGCCAGCAGCGTAGTTCATGGCGGCACAGATACGCAGTATTTT. Residues: CASSVVHGGTDTQYF.

The V gene is TRBV4-3, the J gene TRBJ2-7; weak D call: TRBD1 (6 bases). Trimming removed 1 base at V and 4 bases at J, with 17 bases between. Germline-derived CDR1 and CDR2 are LGHNA and YSLEER. This CDR3 is 16 amino acids long. CDR3 DNA: TGCGCCAGCAGCCAAGGTCGGGCAGGGGCCCCTTACGAGCAGTACTTC. It codes for CASSQGRAGAPYEQYF.

The DNA of the CDR3 is TGCAGCGGCTCAGTGGGTGTTAACTACGAGCAGTACTTC. The encoded protein is CSGSVGVNYEQYF. The chain employs TRBV29-1 and TRBJ2-7; D unclear. V lost 7 bases to trimming and J lost 3 bases, with 16 bases between them. Germline assignment: CDR1 SQVTM and CDR2 ANQGSEA. This CDR3 is built from 13 residues.

The chain joins TRBV2 to TRBJ1-2; 7 bases match TRBD1. The J segment lost 8 bases and the V segment lost 6 bases, leaving 12 bases of the junction unmatched. Per the germline V gene, CDR1 is SNHLY and CDR2 is FYNNEI. The length of the CDR3 is 14 residues. The CDR3 region is CASSSQGQLLGYTF. The CDR3 DNA reads as TGTGCCAGCAGCTCCCAGGGACAGCTACTAGGCTACACCTTC.

Points on this clone: The same CDR3 can be traced to other DNA sequences in this sample. V is TRBV6-1 and J is TRBJ1-5, with TRBD1 matching over 9 bases. Germline trimming cut 5 bases from V and 7 bases from J; bases unmatched to any gene: 6. Per the germline V gene, CDR1 is MNHNS and CDR2 is SASEGT. This CDR3 has 14 amino acids. The CDR3 loop is CASSRTGGGQPQHF. The CDR3 DNA follows: TGTGCCAGCAGTCGAACAGGGGGCGGGCAGCCCCAGCATTTT.

The chain is built from TRBV10-3 and TRBJ1-3, with 7 bases that match TRBD1. The junction had 6 bases not matched to a gene; V was cut back by 10 bases and J by 0 bases. Germline V gene lookup returns CDR1 ENHRY and CDR2 SYGVKD. There are 14 residues in the CDR3. The CDR3 coding sequence is TGTGCCACAAGGGGACAGATCTCTGGAAACACCATATATTTT. This codes for CATRGQISGNTIYF.

This chain joins TRBV28 and TRBJ1-5; D is possibly TRBD1 (5 bases). The CDR3 spans 13 residues. The V gene's germline CDR1 is MDHEN and CDR2 SYDVKM. The V and J ends lost 5 bases and 4 bases respectively, with 9 bases between them. DNA of the CDR3: TGTGCCAGCAGTAAACGGGGGAATCAGCCCCAGCATTTT. Translated: CASSKRGNQPQHF.

CDR3 DNA sequence: TGCGCCAGCAGCTGGGGGGGAGTCAGAGTTTCCTACGAGCAGTACTTC. It specifies CASSWGGVRVSYEQYF. The rearrangement uses TRBV5-1 and TRBJ2-7, with 7 bases fitting TRBD2. V shed 3 bases, J shed 1 base, and the junction held 10 bases outside the gene matches. This CDR3 has 16 residues. Germline values: CDR1 SGHRS, CDR2 YFSETQ.

The rearrangement uses TRBV18 and TRBJ2-2, with TRBD1 identical over 7 bases. This CDR3 spans 18 amino acids. The V gene's germline CDR1 is KGHSH and CDR2 LQKENI. Unmatched junction bases numbered 14, after V lost 3 bases and J lost 4 bases. The CDR3 sequence is CASSPGNGVTGITGELFF. The CDR3 DNA reads TGTGCCAGCTCACCTGGGAACGGCGTGACAGGGATCACCGGGGAGCTGTTTTTT.

The chain has TRBV14 and TRBJ1-4; D gene unclear. V lost 0 bases and J 10 bases, leaving 6 bases between the germline ends. CDR3 length equals 12 residues. Germline CDR1 SGHDN, CDR2 FVKESK. The CDR3 reads CASSQDGVKLFF. In DNA form, the CDR3 reads TGTGCCAGCAGCCAAGATGGGGTAAAACTGTTTTTT.